This T cell receptor (beta chain) was identified during a study of shared clonotypes between healthy human individuals. Study overall: Each donor had three CD4 naive, three CD4 memory, two CD8 naive and one CD8 memory plate. The study's findings and limits: Sorted-subset sequencing was shown by rarefaction to be incomplete despite large depth.

Libraries were prepared by immunoSEQ multiplex PCR; TCRdb keeps only in-frame clonotypes and omits some of them. The sample has approximately 2,000,000 clones, 93% seen once. V dropped 2 bases and J dropped 4; count of bases not matched to a gene: 6. This CDR3 is built from 16 residues. CDR1 and CDR2 (germline): SGHVS, FQNEAQ. Cells designated naive CD8 were CD45RO-negative and were positively selected for CCR7, with terminally differentiated effector memory CD45RA+ cells excluded. The donors, healthy adults who were HIV-negative, had experienced no recent acute infections or vaccinations. A word on this clone: Its antigen is still unknown.

The sample was naive CD8+ T cells from PBMCs. This TCR derives from a man aged 18 to 30 in good health. Some clones in this sample may be carry-over from other donors' samples. The chain joins TRBV7-8 to TRBJ2-5; 11 bases align to TRBD2. The CDR3 spells CASSLQLAGVGETQYF. The CDR3 DNA reads TGTGCCAGCAGCTTACAACTAGCGGGAGTGGGAGAGACCCAGTACTTC.